This record concerns one T cell receptor beta chain sequence. This sample stems from a study of cytomegalovirus exposure and HLA in healthy donors. About the study: As released early, the data held roughly 85 million unique TCRs from HLA-typed donors.

Trimming at V came to 6 bases and at J to 6 bases, leaving 5 bases not matched to a gene. This CDR3 is built from 14 residues. From germline, CDR1 is SGHTA and CDR2 FQGNSA. PCR primers comprised 60 Vbeta and 13 Jbeta primers. Profiling relied on immunoSEQ multiplex PCR, and the TCRdb table lists in-frame clones only, not all of them. The profile covers 150,000 to 200,000 clones, with approximately 84% appearing a single time and 1.2% to 1.5% taken by the ten largest. This TCR was recovered from a girl under 18 in good health and CMV-seropositive. The sequencing sample was made of PBMCs. This chain uses TRBV7-2 with TRBJ1-5; TRBD1 agrees at 10 bases. As DNA, the CDR3 is TGTGCCAGCAGTTCGACAGGGGGCGGTCAGCCCCAGCATTTT. It translates to CASSSTGGGQPQHF.